Following are 7 T cell receptor beta chains from one sample sequenced in a study of beta chain features in type 1 diabetes. The authors reverse transcribed all of the isolated RNA, so sequencing captured expressed TCRB transcripts. Sequencing used immunoSEQ multiplex PCR; TCRdb keeps in-frame clones, though not all of them. The sample has some 410,000 clones; over 9.5% are singletons. The sample consisted of naive CD4+ T cells from blood. These receptors were collected from a woman between 18 and 30 years old in good health.

The rearrangement uses TRBV28 and TRBJ2-7; D possibly corresponds to TRBD1 (6 bases). The CDR3 is 15 amino acids. Germline V gene sequence: CDR1 MDHEN, CDR2 SYDVKM. With 1 base removed from V and 5 bases from J, the gap between germline ends came to 15 bases. Here the CDR3 reads CASSLSAGRGHEQYV. In nucleotides, the CDR3 is TGTGCCAGCAGTTTATCGGCCGGCAGGGGCCACGAGCAGTACGTC.

There are a few counts of this clone. V gene TRBV7-2 combines with J gene TRBJ1-6, with D perhaps matching TRBD1 (5 bases). CDR3 length: 15 residues. Trimming pared 3 bases from V and 7 bases from J, leaving 13 bases between. CDR1 SGHTA and CDR2 FQGNSA come from the germline V gene. The CDR3 loop reads CASSLSPRGNSPLHF. The CDR3 DNA is TGTGCCAGCAGCTTGTCCCCCCGGGGGAATTCACCCCTCCACTTT.

This clone showed up just a few times. V gene TRBV29-1 combines with J gene TRBJ2-7, with D perhaps TRBD1 or TRBD2 (6 bases each). Germline CDR1 SQVTM, CDR2 ANQGSEA. This CDR3 contains 13 residues. The V and J ends lost 7 bases and 3 bases respectively, with 16 bases between them. The CDR3 loop reads CSGMDGGHYEQYF. The CDR3 bases are TGCAGCGGAATGGACGGGGGCCACTACGAGCAGTACTTC.

The V gene is TRBV5-1, the J gene TRBJ2-2; D is uncertain. The CDR3 sequence is 15 residues long. CDR1 is SGHRS and CDR2 is YFSETQ in the germline V gene. Trimming shortened V by 1 base and J by 0 bases, and 7 bases separated the two germline ends. CDR3 region: CASSLYTANTGELFF. DNA of the CDR3: TGCGCCAGCAGCTTGTACACAGCGAACACCGGGGAGCTGTTTTTT.

The chain employs TRBV15 and TRBJ2-2; tentative D call: TRBD1 (6 bases). Trimming left V 3 bases short and J 7 bases short, with 15 bases between. The germline V gene has CDR1 LNHNV and CDR2 YYDKDF (reference sequence). The CDR3 runs to 15 residues. CDR3 sequence (DNA): TGTGCCACCAGCAGGCAGGGACACTCTGTCGGGGAGCTGTTTTTT. It yields the protein CATSRQGHSVGELFF.

This clone was seen more than once but under ten times. This sequence joins TRBV29-1 and TRBJ2-2, with 10 nucleotides matching TRBD1. J lost 7 bases, V lost 7 bases, and 12 bases had no gene match. Germline CDR1 and CDR2: SQVTM and ANQGSEA. This CDR3 has 15 amino acids. CDR3 sequence reads: CSGRPGTGVGGELFF. The CDR3 coding sequence is TGCAGCGGCCGTCCCGGGACAGGGGTTGGCGGGGAGCTGTTTTTT.

The J gene is TRBJ2-5, the V gene TRBV7-8; possibly TRBD2 for D (5 bases). Germline V CDR1 and CDR2: SGHVS, FQNEAQ. Trimming took off 4 bases at V and 5 bases at J, with 8 bases between the two ends. The CDR3 is 12 residues long. The DNA for the CDR3 is TGTGCCAGCAGCTCTCCGGGGGAGACCCAGTACTTC. Its translation is CASSSPGETQYF.